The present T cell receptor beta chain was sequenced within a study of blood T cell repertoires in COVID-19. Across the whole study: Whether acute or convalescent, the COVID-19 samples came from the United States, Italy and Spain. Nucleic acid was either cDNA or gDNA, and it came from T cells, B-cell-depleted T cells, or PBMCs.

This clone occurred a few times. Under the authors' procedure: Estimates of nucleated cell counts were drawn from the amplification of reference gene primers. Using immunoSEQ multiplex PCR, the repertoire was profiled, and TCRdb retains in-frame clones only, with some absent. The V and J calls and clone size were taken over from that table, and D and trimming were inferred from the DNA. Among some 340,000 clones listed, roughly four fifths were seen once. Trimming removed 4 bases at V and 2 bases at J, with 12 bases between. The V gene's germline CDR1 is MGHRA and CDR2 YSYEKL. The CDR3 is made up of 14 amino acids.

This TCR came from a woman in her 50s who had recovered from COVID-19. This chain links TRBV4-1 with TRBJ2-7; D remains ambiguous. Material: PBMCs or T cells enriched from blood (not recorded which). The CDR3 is CASSPRQSAYEQYF. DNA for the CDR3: TGCGCCAGCAGCCCTCGACAATCCGCCTACGAGCAGTACTTC.